The clone carrying this TCR beta chain was detected only once. V was clipped by 5 bases and J by 11 bases, with 15 bases between them. This CDR3 region has 11 residues. The germline gives CDR1 GTSNPN, CDR2 SVGIG (reference sequence). Here immunoSEQ multiplex PCR was the method, and the copy in TCRdb shows in-frame clones only, minus some. The repertoire holds more than 75,000 clones, with nearly 96% as singletons. The data belong to a study of technical replicates of blood from several donors. Sequencing input: T cells isolated from PBMCs. This clonotype originated in a human donor in good health. V and J are TRBV30 and TRBJ1-1, with D perhaps matching TRBD1 (6 bases). The CDR3 sequence: CAWGSGTPAFF. The DNA for the CDR3 is TGTGCCTGGGGTAGCGGGACACCGGCTTTCTTT.